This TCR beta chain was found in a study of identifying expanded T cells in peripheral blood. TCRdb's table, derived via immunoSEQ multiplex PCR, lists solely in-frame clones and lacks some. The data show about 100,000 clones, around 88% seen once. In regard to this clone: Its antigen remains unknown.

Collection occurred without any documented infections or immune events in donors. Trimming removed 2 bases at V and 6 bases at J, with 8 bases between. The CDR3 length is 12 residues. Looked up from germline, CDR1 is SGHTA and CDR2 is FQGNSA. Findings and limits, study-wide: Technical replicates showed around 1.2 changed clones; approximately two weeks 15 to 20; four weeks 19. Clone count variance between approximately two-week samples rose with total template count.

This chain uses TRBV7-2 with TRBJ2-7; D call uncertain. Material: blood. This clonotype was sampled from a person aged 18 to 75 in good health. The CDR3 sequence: CASSLRSTEQYF. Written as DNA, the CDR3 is TGTGCCAGCAGCTTACGCTCCACCGAGCAGTACTTC.